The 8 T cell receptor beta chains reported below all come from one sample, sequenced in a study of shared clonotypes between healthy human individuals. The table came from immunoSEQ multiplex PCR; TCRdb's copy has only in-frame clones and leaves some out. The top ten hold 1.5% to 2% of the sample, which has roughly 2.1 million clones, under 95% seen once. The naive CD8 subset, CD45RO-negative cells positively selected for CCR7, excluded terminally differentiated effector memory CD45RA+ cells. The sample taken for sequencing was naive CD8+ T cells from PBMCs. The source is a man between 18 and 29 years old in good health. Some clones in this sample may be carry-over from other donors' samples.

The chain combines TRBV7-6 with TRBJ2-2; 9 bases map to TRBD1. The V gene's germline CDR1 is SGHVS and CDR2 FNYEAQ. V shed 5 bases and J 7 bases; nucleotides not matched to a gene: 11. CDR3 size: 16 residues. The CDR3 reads CASSRRDRVEVGELFF. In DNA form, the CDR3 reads TGTGCCAGCAGCCGCCGGGACAGGGTCGAGGTCGGGGAGCTGTTTTTT.

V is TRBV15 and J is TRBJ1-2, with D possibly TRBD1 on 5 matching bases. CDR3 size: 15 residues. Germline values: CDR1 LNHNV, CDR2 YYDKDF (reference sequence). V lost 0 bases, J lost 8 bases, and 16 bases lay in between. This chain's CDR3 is CATSRDRAPVGGYTF. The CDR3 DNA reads TGTGCCACCAGCAGAGACAGGGCCCCCGTAGGCGGCTACACCTTC.

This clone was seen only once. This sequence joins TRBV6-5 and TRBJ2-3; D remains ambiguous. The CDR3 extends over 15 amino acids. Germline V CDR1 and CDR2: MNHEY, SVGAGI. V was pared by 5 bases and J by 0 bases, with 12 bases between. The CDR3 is CASSPPFPSTDTQYF. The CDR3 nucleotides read TGTGCCAGCAGTCCGCCCTTTCCTAGCACAGATACGCAGTATTTT.

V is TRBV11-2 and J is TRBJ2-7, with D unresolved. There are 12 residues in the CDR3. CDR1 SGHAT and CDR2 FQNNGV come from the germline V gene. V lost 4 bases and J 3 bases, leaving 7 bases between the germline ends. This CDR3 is CASSYNNYEQYF. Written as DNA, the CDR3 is TGTGCCAGCAGCTACAACAACTACGAGCAGTACTTC. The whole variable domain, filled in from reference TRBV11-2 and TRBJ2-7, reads EAGVAQSPRYKIIEKRQSVAFWCNPISGHATLYWYQQILGQGPKLLIQFQNNGVVDDSQLPKDRFSAERLKGVDSTLKIQPAKLEDSAVYLCASSYNNYEQYFGPGTRLTVT.

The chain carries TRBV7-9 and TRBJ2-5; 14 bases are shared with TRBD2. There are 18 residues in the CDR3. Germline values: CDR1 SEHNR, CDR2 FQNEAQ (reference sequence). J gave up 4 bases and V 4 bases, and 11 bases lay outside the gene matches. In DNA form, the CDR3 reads TGTGCCAGCAGCTCAACTCGACTAGCGGGAGGGCCGGGAGAGACCCAGTACTTC. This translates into CASSSTRLAGGPGETQYF.

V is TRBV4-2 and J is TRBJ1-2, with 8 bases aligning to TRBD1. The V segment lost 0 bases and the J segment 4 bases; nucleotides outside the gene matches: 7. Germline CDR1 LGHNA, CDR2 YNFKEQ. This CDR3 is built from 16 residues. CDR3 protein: CASSQDRGTGIYGYTF. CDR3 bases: TGTGCCAGCAGCCAAGATAGGGGGACAGGTATCTATGGCTACACCTTC.

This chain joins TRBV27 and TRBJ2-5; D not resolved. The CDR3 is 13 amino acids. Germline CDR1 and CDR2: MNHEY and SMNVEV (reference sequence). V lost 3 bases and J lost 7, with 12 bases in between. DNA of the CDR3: TGTGCCAGCAGTTTTAGTGGTACTGGGACCCAGTACTTC. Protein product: CASSFSGTGTQYF.

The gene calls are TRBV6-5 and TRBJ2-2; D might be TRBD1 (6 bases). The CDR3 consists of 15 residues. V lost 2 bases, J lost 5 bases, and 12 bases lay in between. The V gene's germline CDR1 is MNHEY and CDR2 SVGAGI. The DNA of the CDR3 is TGTGCCAGCAGTTACCACAGGGCCCAGACCGGGGAGCTGTTTTTT. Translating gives CASSYHRAQTGELFF.